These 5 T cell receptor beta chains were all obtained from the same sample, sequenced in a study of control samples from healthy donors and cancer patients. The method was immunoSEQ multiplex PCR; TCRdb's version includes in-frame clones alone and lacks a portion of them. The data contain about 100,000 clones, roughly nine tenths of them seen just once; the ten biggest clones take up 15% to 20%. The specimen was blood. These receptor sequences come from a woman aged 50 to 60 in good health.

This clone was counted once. This CDR3 reads CASSKQGGYTEAFF. DNA of the CDR3: TGTGCCAGCAGCAAACAGGGTGGGTACACTGAAGCTTTCTTT. The rearrangement links TRBV9 to TRBJ1-1, with a weak D call TRBD1 (6 bases). The CDR3 extends over 14 amino acids. V lost 4 bases and J 3 bases, leaving 13 bases between the germline ends. Germline V lookup: CDR1 SGDLS, CDR2 YYNGEE.

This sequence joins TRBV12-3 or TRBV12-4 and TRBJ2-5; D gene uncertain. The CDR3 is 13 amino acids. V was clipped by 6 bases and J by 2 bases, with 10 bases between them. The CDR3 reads CASRGNLQETQYF. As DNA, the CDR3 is TGTGCCAGCAGGGGGAACCTTCAAGAGACCCAGTACTTC.

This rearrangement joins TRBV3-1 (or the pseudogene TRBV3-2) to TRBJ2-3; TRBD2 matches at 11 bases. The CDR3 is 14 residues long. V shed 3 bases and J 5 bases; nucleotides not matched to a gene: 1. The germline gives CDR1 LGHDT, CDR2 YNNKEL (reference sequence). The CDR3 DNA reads TGTGCCAGCAGCCACGGACTAGCGGGAGATACGCAGTATTTT. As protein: CASSHGLAGDTQYF.

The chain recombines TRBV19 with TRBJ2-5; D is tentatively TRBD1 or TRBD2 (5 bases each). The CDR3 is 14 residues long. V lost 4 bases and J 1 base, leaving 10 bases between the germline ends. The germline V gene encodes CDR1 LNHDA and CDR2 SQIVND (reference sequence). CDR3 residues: CASSKGPSQETQYF. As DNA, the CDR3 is TGTGCCAGTAGTAAGGGACCCTCCCAAGAGACCCAGTACTTC.

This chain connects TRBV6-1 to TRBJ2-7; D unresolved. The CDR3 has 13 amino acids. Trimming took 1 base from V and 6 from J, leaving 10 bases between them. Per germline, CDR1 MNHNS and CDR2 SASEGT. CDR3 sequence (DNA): TGTGCCAGCAGTGAAGGGACGTGGTCCGAGCAGTACGTC. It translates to CASSEGTWSEQYV.